A single sample gave rise to the 20 T cell receptor beta chains below, sequenced in a study of identical twins. TCRdb analysed the 5' RACE reads with MiXCR anew, one entry per CDR3 protein. Found here are nearly 900,000 distinct CDR3 sequences, 12% of them singletons; the top ten hold about 1.5%. This sample was shared with a second study, whose subject was yellow fever vaccine responses in identical twins.

Material: PBMCs. The receptor source for this set is a young woman in good health.

This chain joins TRBV27 and TRBJ2-1, with 7 bases aligning to TRBD1. The junction had 11 bases not matched to a gene; V was cut back by 6 bases and J by 9 bases. CDR3 length: 14 residues. Germline V gene sequence: CDR1 MNHEY, CDR2 SMNVEV (reference sequence). The CDR3 sequence: CASRSYRGTGEQFF. The CDR3, as DNA: TGTGCCAGCAGATCTTACAGGGGTACGGGTGAGCAGTTCTTC.

This rearrangement joins TRBV5-6 to TRBJ2-7; TRBD1 aligns across 9 bases. V lost 5 bases, J lost 6 bases, and 24 bases stayed unmatched. CDR3 length equals 19 residues. CDR1 SGHDT and CDR2 YYEEEE come from the germline V gene. CDR3 nucleotide sequence: TGTGCCAGCAGTCGTAAATTGTCGATTTCCGGGACAGGGCTTACCGAGCAGTACTTC. It yields the protein CASSRKLSISGTGLTEQYF.

This clonotype was counted ten times or more. CDR3 DNA sequence: TGTGCCAGCAGTTCGACTAGCGGGAGTAATGAGCAGTTCTTC. Translated, it gives CASSSTSGSNEQFF. This chain links TRBV28 with TRBJ2-1, with TRBD2 identical over 12 bases. The CDR3 runs 14 residues. With V trimmed by 4 bases and J by 7 bases, 2 bases remained unmatched. The germline CDR1 and CDR2 sequences are MDHEN and SYDVKM.

The chain employs TRBV5-1 and TRBJ2-1, with a tentative D call TRBD2 (6 bases). CDR1 and CDR2 (germline): SGHRS, YFSETQ. There are 15 residues in the CDR3. V dropped 0 bases and J dropped 2 bases, with 9 bases sitting between them. CDR3 protein: CASSLVGEAYNEQFF. The CDR3 DNA is TGCGCCAGCAGCTTGGTGGGGGAGGCCTACAATGAGCAGTTCTTC.

Ten or more counts support this clonotype. The chain has TRBV20-1 and TRBJ2-1, with 10 positions matching TRBD2. Unmatched junction bases numbered 13, after V lost 6 bases and J lost 8 bases. Germline CDR1 is DFQATT and CDR2 is SNEGSKA (reference sequence). The CDR3 runs to 15 residues. CDR3 residues: CSASPPSGSLHEQFF. The CDR3 bases are TGCAGTGCCTCGCCACCTAGCGGGAGTCTCCATGAGCAGTTCTTC.

This clonotype has only a few counts. The chain links TRBV24-1 to TRBJ2-1; possibly TRBD2 for D (5 bases). Germline lookup yields CDR1 KGHDR and CDR2 SFDVKD. The CDR3 has 16 residues. V was shortened by 1 base and J by 2 bases, with 11 bases between the two germline ends. Here the CDR3 DNA reads TGTGCCACCAGTGATTTAAGTCAGAGGGCCTACAATGAGCAGTTCTTC. The encoded protein is CATSDLSQRAYNEQFF.

This rearrangement joins TRBV5-1 to TRBJ2-7, with D tentatively TRBD2 (6 bases). The V gene lost 9 bases and the J gene lost 2 bases, with 21 bases spanning the gap. CDR3 length: 15 residues. Germline V gene data show CDR1 as SGHRS and CDR2 as YFSETQ. The CDR3 loop is CATRPLGGRTYEQYV. Here the CDR3 DNA reads TGCGCCACCCGACCCTTGGGGGGAAGGACCTACGAGCAGTACGTC.

This chain joins TRBV28 and TRBJ1-1, with D possibly matching TRBD1 (6 bases). There are 14 residues in the CDR3. The germline gives CDR1 MDHEN, CDR2 SYDVKM. V shed 5 bases and J shed 10 bases, with 20 bases lying between them. CDR3 in DNA: TGTGCCAGCAGTCTAGCAGGGGCCGTGGGGGGAGCTTTCTTT. Translating it yields CASSLAGAVGGAFF.

This clonotype has just a few counts. A read error may account for a junction end that differs from germline. This rearrangement joins TRBV14 to TRBJ2-1, with 9 bases fitting TRBD1. Germline V CDR1 and CDR2: SGHDN, FVKESK. The CDR3 length is 15 residues. The CDR3 nucleotides are TGTGCCAGCAGCCACCTAGGACAGGGGAACAACGAGCAGTTCTTC. Residues: CASSHLGQGNNEQFF.

This clonotype was counted at least ten times. V gene TRBV3-1 combines with J gene TRBJ2-3; 7 bases map to TRBD2. V trimming: 1 base; J trimming: 5 bases; junction bases outside the gene matches: 3. This CDR3 spans 14 amino acids. Germline V gives CDR1 LGHDT, CDR2 YNNKEL (reference sequence). The CDR3 loop reads CASSQVSGLDTQYF. The CDR3 nucleotides are TGTGCCAGCAGCCAAGTTAGCGGGCTAGATACGCAGTATTTT.

In its sample, this clonotype was seen once. The rearrangement uses TRBV15 and TRBJ2-1; D call uncertain. This CDR3 is 19 amino acids long. The germline V gene has CDR1 LNHNV and CDR2 YYDKDF (reference sequence). V lost 1 base and J lost 0, with 19 bases in between. The CDR3 is CATSRVQLLYRGSYNEQFF. The CDR3 nucleotides are TGTGCCACCAGCAGAGTACAACTTTTGTATCGAGGCTCCTACAATGAGCAGTTCTTC.

A few counts support this clonotype. The CDR3 coding sequence is TGTGCCAGCAGTTTCCCACCGGGACAGGGGGCAGATACGCAGTATTTT. It yields the protein CASSFPPGQGADTQYF. J is TRBJ2-3 and V is TRBV27; 11 bases agree with TRBD1. From germline, CDR1 is MNHEY and CDR2 SMNVEV (reference sequence). This CDR3 has 16 residues. V dropped 3 bases and J dropped 4; count of bases not matched to a gene: 6.

This clonotype has a count of ten or more. The V call is TRBV25-1, the J call TRBJ2-5; D possibly matches TRBD1 or TRBD2 (6 bases each). Trimming pared 5 bases from V and 4 bases from J, leaving 17 bases between. The CDR3 length is 15 residues. CDR1 and CDR2 from the germline V gene are MGHDK and SYGVNS. CDR3 in amino acids: CASSPLLGGLETQYF. CDR3 nucleotide sequence: TGTGCCAGCAGTCCCCTTTTGGGGGGCTTAGAGACCCAGTACTTC.

The chain carries TRBV6-1 and TRBJ2-2; 13 nucleotides match TRBD2. Germline V gene data show CDR1 as MNHNS and CDR2 as SASEGT. The CDR3 runs 18 residues. The V segment lost 4 bases and the J segment 2 bases; nucleotides outside the gene matches: 7. CDR3 sequence reads: CASSVRTSGGLNTGELFF. CDR3 nucleotides: TGTGCCAGCAGTGTCAGGACTAGCGGGGGCCTAAACACCGGGGAGCTGTTTTTT.

The V gene is TRBV11-3, the J gene TRBJ2-1; D gene unclear. V lost 5 bases and J 9 bases, leaving 8 bases between the germline ends. The CDR3 is made up of 11 amino acids. Germline CDR1 SGHNT, CDR2 YENEEA. The CDR3 sequence is CASSLSFEQFF. The CDR3, as DNA: TGTGCCAGCAGCCTAAGTTTTGAGCAGTTCTTC. The whole variable domain, filled in from reference TRBV11-3 and TRBJ2-1, reads EAGVVQSPRYKIIEKKQPVAFWCNPISGHNTLYWYLQNLGQGPELLIRYENEEAVDDSQLPKDRFSAERLKGVDSTLKIQPAELGDSAVYLCASSLSFEQFFGPGTRLTVL.

The chain employs TRBV10-3 and TRBJ2-7; D is perhaps TRBD1 (7 bases). This CDR3 contains 12 residues. Germline V CDR1 and CDR2: ENHRY, SYGVKD. The CDR3 DNA sequence: TGTGTGGGGGGACAGAGTTCCTACGAGCAGTACGTC. It specifies CVGGQSSYEQYV.

CDR3 residues: CASSPIMTVEAFF. DNA for the CDR3: TGTGCCAGCTCACCGATTATGACGGTTGAAGCTTTCTTT. This chain connects TRBV18 to TRBJ1-1; D is unresolved. Germline V gene sequence: CDR1 KGHSH, CDR2 LQKENI. The CDR3 consists of 13 residues. Between the trimmed V and J ends, which lost 3 bases and 7 bases, there was a span of 12 bases.

The table lists this clonotype with a few counts. The chain recombines TRBV7-2 with TRBJ2-3; 10 bases map to TRBD1. CDR1 is SGHTA and CDR2 is FQGNSA in the germline V gene. Losses at the gene ends were 2 bases for V and 1 base for J; bases not matched to a gene: 6. This CDR3 contains 17 residues. The CDR3 coding sequence is TGTGCCAGCAGCTTAAGGGGGGGGACAGGGGGCACAGATACGCAGTATTTT. It translates to CASSLRGGTGGTDTQYF.

This clonotype showed up many times. In nucleotides, the CDR3 is TGTGCCAGCAGCCCCCCCCTAGTCACCGGGGAGCTGTTTTTT. Translating it yields CASSPPLVTGELFF. The V gene is TRBV6-2 or TRBV6-3, the J gene TRBJ2-2; D unclear. Germline assignment: CDR1 MNHEY and CDR2 SVGEGT. The V end was cut by 6 bases, the J end by 4 bases, with 12 bases between. The CDR3 totals 14 residues.

This chain uses TRBV10-3 with TRBJ2-1, with 16 nucleotides matching TRBD2. V lost 4 bases, J lost 7 bases, and 16 bases stayed unmatched. Looked up from germline, CDR1 is ENHRY and CDR2 is SYGVKD. This CDR3 has 20 amino acids. CDR3: CAISGEIGSGLAGGPNEQFF. In DNA, the CDR3 is TGTGCCATCAGTGGGGAAATTGGTTCGGGACTAGCGGGGGGGCCTAATGAGCAGTTCTTC.